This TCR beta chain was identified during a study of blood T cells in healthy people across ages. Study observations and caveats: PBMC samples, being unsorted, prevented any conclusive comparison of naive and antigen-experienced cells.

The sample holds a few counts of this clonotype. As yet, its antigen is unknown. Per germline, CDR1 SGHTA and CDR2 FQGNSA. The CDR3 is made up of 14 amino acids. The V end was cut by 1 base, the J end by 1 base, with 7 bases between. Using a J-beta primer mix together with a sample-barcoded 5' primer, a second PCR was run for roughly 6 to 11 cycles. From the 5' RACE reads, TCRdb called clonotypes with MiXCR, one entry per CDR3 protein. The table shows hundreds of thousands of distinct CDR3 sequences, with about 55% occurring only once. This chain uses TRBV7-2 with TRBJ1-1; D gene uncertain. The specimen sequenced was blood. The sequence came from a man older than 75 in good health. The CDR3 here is CASSLVAANTEAFF. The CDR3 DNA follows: TGTGCCAGCAGCTTAGTGGCTGCGAACACTGAAGCTTTCTTT.